This entry lists 5 T cell receptor beta chains sequenced from one sample in a study of T cells in localized non-small cell lung cancer. Data came from immunoSEQ multiplex PCR; TCRdb stores just in-frame clones and leaves some out. The sample contains 70,000 to 100,000 clones, over 75% of which appear only once. This sample comprised peripheral blood, obtained before any cancer treatment. These receptors all come from an older female donor with stage I lung adenocarcinoma.

The rearrangement links TRBV2 to TRBJ2-7; TRBD1 is a possible D gene (6 bases). V lost 2 bases to trimming and J lost 2 bases, with 13 bases between them. In germline, CDR1 is SNHLY, CDR2 FYNNEI. The CDR3 sequence is 15 residues long. In DNA form, the CDR3 reads TGTGCCAGCAGTGAACAGGGGTTCCCTACCTACGAGCAGTACTTC. Translation gives CASSEQGFPTYEQYF.

The chain has TRBV14 and TRBJ1-1, with TRBD1 as a possible D gene (6 bases). The CDR3 runs to 15 residues. The V and J ends lost 4 bases and 5 bases respectively, with 17 bases between them. The germline gives CDR1 SGHDN, CDR2 FVKESK. CDR3 sequence: CASSLLTGYVTEAFF. CDR3 nucleotides: TGTGCCAGCAGCCTACTAACAGGGTACGTTACTGAAGCTTTCTTT. Based on the CDR3 plus reference TRBV14 and TRBJ1-1, the full variable domain is EAGVTQFPSHSVIEKGQTVTLRCDPISGHDNLYWYRRVMGKEIKFLLHFVKESKQDESGMPNNRFLAERTGGTYSTLKVQPAELEDSGVYFCASSLLTGYVTEAFFGQGTRLTVV.

V is TRBV5-4 and J is TRBJ2-3, with TRBD1 matching over 12 bases. With V trimmed by 4 bases and J by 2 bases, 8 bases remained unmatched. Germline V gene data show CDR1 as SGHNT and CDR2 as YYREEE (reference sequence). The CDR3 runs to 17 residues. The CDR3: CASSQKGTGGYTDTQYF. As DNA, the CDR3 is TGTGCCAGCAGCCAAAAGGGGACAGGGGGCTACACAGATACGCAGTATTTT.

This clone was observed a few times. The gene calls are TRBV4-3 and TRBJ1-2; TRBD1 agrees at 7 bases. The ends lost 0 bases at V and 8 bases at J; junction bases unmatched: 9. CDR1 is LGHNA, CDR2 YSLEER, per germline. This CDR3 spans 15 amino acids. CDR3 nucleotide sequence: TGCGCCAGCAGCCAAGATAGAGGGACAGCGAGCGGCTACACCTTC. It specifies CASSQDRGTASGYTF.

The chain combines TRBV12-5 with TRBJ2-5; TRBD2 aligns across 8 bases. Germline CDR1 is LGHNT and CDR2 is FRNRAP. Trimming cost V 4 bases and J 7 bases; bases outside gene matches: 11. CDR3 size: 15 residues. This CDR3 is CASGSSLGREGTQYF. The CDR3 DNA reads as TGTGCTAGTGGTTCAAGCCTGGGACGGGAGGGGACCCAGTACTTC. Looking up the rest from reference TRBV12-5 and TRBJ2-5 gives the full variable domain: DARVTQTPRHKVTEMGQEVTMRCQPILGHNTVFWYRQTMMQGLELLAYFRNRAPLDDSGMPKDRFSAEMPDATLATLKIQPSEPRDSAVYFCASGSSLGREGTQYFGPGTRLLVL.